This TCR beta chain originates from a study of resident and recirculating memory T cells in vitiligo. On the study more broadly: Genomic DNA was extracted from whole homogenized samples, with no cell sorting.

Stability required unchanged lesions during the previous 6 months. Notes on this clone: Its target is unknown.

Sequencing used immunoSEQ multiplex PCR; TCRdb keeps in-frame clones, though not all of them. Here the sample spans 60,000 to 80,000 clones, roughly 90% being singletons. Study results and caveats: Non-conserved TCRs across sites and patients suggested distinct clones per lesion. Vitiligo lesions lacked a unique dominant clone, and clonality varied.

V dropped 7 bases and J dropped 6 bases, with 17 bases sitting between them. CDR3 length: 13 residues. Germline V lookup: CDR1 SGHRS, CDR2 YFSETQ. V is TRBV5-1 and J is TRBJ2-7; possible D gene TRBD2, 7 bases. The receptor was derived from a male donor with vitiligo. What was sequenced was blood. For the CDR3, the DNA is TGCGCCAGCCGAGCCTCAGGGGAGGGCGAGCAGTACTTC. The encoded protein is CASRASGEGEQYF.